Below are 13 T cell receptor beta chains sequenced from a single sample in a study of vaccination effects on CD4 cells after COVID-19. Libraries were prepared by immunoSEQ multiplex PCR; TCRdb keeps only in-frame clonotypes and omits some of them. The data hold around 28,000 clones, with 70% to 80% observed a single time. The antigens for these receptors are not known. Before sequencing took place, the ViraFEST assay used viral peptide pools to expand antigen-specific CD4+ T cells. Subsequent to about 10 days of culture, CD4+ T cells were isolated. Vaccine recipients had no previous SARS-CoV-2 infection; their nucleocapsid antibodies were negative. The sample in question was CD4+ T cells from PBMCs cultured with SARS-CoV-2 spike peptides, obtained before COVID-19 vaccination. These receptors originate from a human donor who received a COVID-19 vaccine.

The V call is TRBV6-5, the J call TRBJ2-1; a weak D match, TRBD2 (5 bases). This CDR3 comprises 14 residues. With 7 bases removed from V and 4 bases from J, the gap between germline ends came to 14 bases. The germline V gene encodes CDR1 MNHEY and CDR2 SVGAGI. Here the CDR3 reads CASTASGAYNEQFF. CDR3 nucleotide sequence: TGTGCCAGCACGGCCAGCGGAGCATACAATGAGCAGTTCTTC.

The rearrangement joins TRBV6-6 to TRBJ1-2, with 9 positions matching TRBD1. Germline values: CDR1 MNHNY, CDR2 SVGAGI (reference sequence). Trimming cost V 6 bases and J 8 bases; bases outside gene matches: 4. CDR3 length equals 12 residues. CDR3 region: CASRPTGGGYTF. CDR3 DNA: TGTGCCAGCAGACCGACAGGGGGAGGCTACACCTTC.

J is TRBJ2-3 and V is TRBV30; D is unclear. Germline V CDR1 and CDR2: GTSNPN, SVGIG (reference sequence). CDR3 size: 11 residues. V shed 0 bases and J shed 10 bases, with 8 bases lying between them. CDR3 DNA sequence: TGTGCCTGGAGTGTAGGGTCCTCGCAGTATTTT. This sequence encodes CAWSVGSSQYF.

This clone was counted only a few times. The CDR3 loop reads CASSLAGINYGYTF. CDR3 sequence (DNA): TGTGCCAGCAGCTTGGCAGGGATTAACTATGGCTACACCTTC. The chain has TRBV13 and TRBJ1-2; TRBD1 might be the D (5 bases). Trimming took off 3 bases at V and 1 base at J, with 9 bases between the two ends. Germline V CDR1 and CDR2: PRHDT, FYEKMQ (reference sequence). The CDR3 is made up of 14 amino acids.

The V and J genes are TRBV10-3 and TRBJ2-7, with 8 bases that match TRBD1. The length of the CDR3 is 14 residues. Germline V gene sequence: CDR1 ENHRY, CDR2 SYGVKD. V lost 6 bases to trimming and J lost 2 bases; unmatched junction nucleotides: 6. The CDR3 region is CAISYTDRAYEQYF. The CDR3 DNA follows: TGTGCCATCAGCTACACGGACAGGGCCTACGAGCAGTACTTC.

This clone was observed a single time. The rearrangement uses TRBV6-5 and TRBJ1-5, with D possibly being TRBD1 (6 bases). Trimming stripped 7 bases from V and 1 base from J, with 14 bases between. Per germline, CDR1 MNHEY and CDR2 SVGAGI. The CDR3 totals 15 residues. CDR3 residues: CASTGGQLSNQPQHF. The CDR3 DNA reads TGTGCCAGCACAGGTGGACAGCTCAGCAATCAGCCCCAGCATTTT.

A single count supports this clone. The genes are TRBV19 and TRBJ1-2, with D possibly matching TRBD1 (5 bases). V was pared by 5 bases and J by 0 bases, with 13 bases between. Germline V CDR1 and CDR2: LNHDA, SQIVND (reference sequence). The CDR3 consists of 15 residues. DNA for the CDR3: TGTGCCAGTAGTCCAGCCGGGACGGCTAACTATGGCTACACCTTC. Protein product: CASSPAGTANYGYTF.

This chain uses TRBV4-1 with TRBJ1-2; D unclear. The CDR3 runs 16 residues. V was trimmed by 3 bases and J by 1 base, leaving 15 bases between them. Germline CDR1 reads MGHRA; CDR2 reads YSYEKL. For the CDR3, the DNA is TGCGCCAGCAGCCAGCAAGCGGCTACCCTTAACTATGGCTACACCTTC. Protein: CASSQQAATLNYGYTF.

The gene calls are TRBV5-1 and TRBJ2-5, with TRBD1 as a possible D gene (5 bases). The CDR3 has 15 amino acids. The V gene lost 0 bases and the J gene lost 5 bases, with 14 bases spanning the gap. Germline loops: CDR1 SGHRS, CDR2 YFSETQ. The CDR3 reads CASSLGAGPQETQYF. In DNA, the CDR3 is TGCGCCAGCAGCTTGGGGGCAGGGCCCCAGGAGACCCAGTACTTC.

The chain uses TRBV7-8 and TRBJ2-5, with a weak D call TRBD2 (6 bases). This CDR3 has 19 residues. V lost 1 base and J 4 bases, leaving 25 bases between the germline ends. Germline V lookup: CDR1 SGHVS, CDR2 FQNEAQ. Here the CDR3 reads CASSLESRRKGLSRETQYF. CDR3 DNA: TGTGCCAGCAGCTTAGAGAGTAGGAGAAAGGGACTCAGCCGAGAGACCCAGTACTTC.

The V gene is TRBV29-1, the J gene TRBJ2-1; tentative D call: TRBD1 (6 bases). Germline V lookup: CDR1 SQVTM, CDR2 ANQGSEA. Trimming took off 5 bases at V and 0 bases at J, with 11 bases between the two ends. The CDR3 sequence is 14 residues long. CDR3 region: CSVSPQGSYNEQFF. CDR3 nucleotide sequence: TGCAGCGTTTCACCACAGGGCTCCTACAATGAGCAGTTCTTC.

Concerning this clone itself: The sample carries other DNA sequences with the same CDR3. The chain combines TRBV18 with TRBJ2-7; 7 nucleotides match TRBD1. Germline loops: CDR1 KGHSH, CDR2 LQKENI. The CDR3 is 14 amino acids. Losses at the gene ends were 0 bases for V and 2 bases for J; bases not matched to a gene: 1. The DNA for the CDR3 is TGTGCCAGCTCACCACCGGGACAGACCTACGAGCAGTACTTC. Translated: CASSPPGQTYEQYF.

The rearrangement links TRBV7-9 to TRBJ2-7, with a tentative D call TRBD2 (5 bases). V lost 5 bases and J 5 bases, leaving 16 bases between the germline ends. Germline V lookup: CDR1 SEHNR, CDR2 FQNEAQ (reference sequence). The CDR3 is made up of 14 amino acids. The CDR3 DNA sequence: TGTGCCAGCAGCCGTTCAGGAGGTGGGAACGAGCAGTACTTC. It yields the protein CASSRSGGGNEQYF.